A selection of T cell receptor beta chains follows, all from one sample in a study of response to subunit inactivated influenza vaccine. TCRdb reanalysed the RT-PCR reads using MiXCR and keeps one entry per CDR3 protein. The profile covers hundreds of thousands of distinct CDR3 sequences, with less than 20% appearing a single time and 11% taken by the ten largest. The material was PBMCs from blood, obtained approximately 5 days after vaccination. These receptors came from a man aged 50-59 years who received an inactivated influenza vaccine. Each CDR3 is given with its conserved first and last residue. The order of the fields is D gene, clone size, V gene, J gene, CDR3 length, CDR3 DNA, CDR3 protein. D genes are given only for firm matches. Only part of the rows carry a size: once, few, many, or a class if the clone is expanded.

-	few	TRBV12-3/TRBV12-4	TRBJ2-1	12	TGTGCCAGCAATCGGCAGTACAATGAGCAGTTCTTC	CASNRQYNEQFF
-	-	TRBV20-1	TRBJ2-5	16	TGCAGTGCCCGAAAAGCGCGGACAGACATTCGGGAGGCCCAGTACTTC	CSARKARTDIREAQYF
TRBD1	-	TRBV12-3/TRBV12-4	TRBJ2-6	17	TGTGCCAGCAGCCGAGGACAGGGGGTCTCTGGGGCCAACGTCCTGACTTTC	CASSRGQGVSGANVLTF
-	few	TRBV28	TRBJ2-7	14	TGTGCCAGCGCCGTGCAGGACGGGATATTCGAGCAGTACTTC	CASAVQDGIFEQYF
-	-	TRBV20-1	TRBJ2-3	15	TGCAGTGCTAGAGGGACCGGGGCAAACACAGATACGCAGTATTTT	CSARGTGANTDTQYF
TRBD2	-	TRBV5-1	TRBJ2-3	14	TGCGCCAGCAGCCCGCAGCGGGGGAGAGATACGCAGTATTTT	CASSPQRGRDTQYF
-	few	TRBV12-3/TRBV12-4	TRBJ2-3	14	TGTGCCAGCACCAATCCTGGCCGCACAGATACGCAGTATTTT	CASTNPGRTDTQYF
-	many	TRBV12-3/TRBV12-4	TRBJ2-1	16	TGTGCCAGCACCCCCCGGACGGGGAGGGGGTTGGGTGAGCAGTTCTTC	CASTPRTGRGLGEQFF
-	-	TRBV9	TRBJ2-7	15	TGTGCCAGCAGCGCCTATGATAGCGGTACCTACGAGCAGTACTTC	CASSAYDSGTYEQYF
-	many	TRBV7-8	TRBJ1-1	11	TGTGCCAGCAGGGCGGGGACTGAAGCTTTCTTT	CASRAGTEAFF
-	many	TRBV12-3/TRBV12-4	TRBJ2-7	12	TGTGCCAGCAGTTTACGGCCGGACGGGCAGTACTTC	CASSLRPDGQYF
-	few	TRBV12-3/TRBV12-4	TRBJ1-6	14	TGTGCCAGCAGGGTAATGGGGGTCAATTCACCCCTCCACTTT	CASRVMGVNSPLHF
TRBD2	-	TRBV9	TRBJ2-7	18	TGTGCCAGCAGCGTAGGGCCAGTGGAGAGCGGGAGGTCGGGGGAGCAGTACTTC	CASSVGPVESGRSGEQYF
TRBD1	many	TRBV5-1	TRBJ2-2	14	TGCGCCAGCAGGGGACAGGGTCTGACCGGGGAGCTGTTTTTT	CASRGQGLTGELFF
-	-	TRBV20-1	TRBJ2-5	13	TGCAGTGCTAATCTGGGGGTGAGGGAGACCCAGTACTTC	CSANLGVRETQYF
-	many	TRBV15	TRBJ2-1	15	TGTGCCACCAGCAGAGAGAGGGACTCCTACAATGAGCAGTTCTTC	CATSRERDSYNEQFF
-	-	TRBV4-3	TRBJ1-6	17	TGCGCCAGCAGCCAAGATGTTACAACCGCGCGGGGTTCACCCCTCCACTTT	CASSQDVTTARGSPLHF
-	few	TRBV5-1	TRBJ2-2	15	TGCGCCAGCAGTTTTGGGAGGAGTGTCACCGGGGAGCTGTTTTTT	CASSFGRSVTGELFF
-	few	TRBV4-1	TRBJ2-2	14	TGCGCCAGCAGCCTATCGGACTACACCGGGGAGCTGTTTTTT	CASSLSDYTGELFF
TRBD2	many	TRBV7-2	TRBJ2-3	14	TGTGCCTCCGGCCGGGGGGACGCAGTAGATACGCAGTATTTT	CASGRGDAVDTQYF
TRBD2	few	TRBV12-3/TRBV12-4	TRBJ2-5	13	TGTGCCAGCAGTCAGCAGACTAGCGGGGATCCATACTTC	CASSQQTSGDPYF
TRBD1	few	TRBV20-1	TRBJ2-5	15	TGCAGTGCTAGGCCGCCGAACAGGGGTGGGCAGACCCAGTACTTC	CSARPPNRGGQTQYF
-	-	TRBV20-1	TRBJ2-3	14	TGCAGTGCTAGAGACCGCGCGGGCACAGATACGCAGTATTTT	CSARDRAGTDTQYF
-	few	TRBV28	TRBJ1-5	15	TGTGCCAGCAGTTTAGCAGCTCGGGGCAATCAGCCCCAGCATTTT	CASSLAARGNQPQHF
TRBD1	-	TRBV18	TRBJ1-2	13	TGTGCCAGCTCACCGCGGACAGGGGACAACCTCACCTTC	CASSPRTGDNLTF
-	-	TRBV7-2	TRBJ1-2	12	TGTGCCAGCAGCTTAGCTCGGGCAGGGAGCGTCTTC	CASSLARAGSVF
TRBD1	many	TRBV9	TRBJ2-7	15	TGTGCCAGCAGCACCGGACAGGGAAATTCCTACGAGCAGTACTTC	CASSTGQGNSYEQYF
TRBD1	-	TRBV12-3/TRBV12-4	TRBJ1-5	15	TGTGCCAGCACCCTACAGACAGGGATCAATCAGCCCCAGCATTTT	CASTLQTGINQPQHF
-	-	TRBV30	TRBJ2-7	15	TGTGCCTGGAGATCGGGGGAACCTGGACCTTACGAGCAGTACTTC	CAWRSGEPGPYEQYF
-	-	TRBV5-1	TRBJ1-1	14	TGCGCCAGCAGCTTGTTTATCGGGTGGACTGAAGCTTTCTTT	CASSLFIGWTEAFF
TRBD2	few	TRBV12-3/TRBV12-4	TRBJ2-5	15	TGTGCCAGCAGTTTAGCGACCGGGGGGCAAGAGACCCAGTACTTC	CASSLATGGQETQYF
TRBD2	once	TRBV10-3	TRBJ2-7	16	TGTGCCATCAGTGGGCTAGCGGGAGTATTATCGTACGAGCAGTACTTC	CAISGLAGVLSYEQYF
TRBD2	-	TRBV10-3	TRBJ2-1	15	TGTGCCATCAGTGAGAGAGCGGGGGGGCTAAATGAGCAGTTCTTC	CAISERAGGLNEQFF
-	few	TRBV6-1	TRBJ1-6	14	TGTGCCAGCAACAGTGAGCCCTATAATTCACCCCTCCACTTT	CASNSEPYNSPLHF
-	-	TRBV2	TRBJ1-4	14	TGTGCCAGCAGTGCCACCCGAGGATCCGAAAAACTGTTTTTT	CASSATRGSEKLFF
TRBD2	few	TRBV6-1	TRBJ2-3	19	TGTGCCAGCACCCCAGCCGGGACTAGCACGGCTAGAAGCACAGATACGCAGTATTTT	CASTPAGTSTARSTDTQYF
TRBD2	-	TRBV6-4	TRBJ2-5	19	TGTGCCAGCAGGGCCTCAACGGGACTAGCGGGATTTGTACAAGAGACCCAGTACTTC	CASRASTGLAGFVQETQYF
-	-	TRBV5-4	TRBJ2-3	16	TGTGCCAGCAGCTTGGTTGTGGGTGGAAACACAGATACGCAGTATTTT	CASSLVVGGNTDTQYF
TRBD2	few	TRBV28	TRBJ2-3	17	TGTGCCAGCAGTTCCTGGACTAGCGGGAGGTCCACAGATACGCAGTATTTT	CASSSWTSGRSTDTQYF
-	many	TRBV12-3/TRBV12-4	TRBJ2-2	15	TGTGCCAGCAGTTTGTCCAGAAAGAACACCGGGGAGCTGTTTTTT	CASSLSRKNTGELFF
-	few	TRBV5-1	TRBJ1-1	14	TGCGCCAGCAGCTTCGGTTCCATGAACACTGAAGCTTTCTTT	CASSFGSMNTEAFF
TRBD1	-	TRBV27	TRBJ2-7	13	TGTGCCAGCGGGTTCGACAGGGGATACGAGCAGTACTTC	CASGFDRGYEQYF
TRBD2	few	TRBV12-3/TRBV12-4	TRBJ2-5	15	TGTGCCAGCAGTTTTCCAGCGGGGGGGCAAGAGACCCAGTACTTC	CASSFPAGGQETQYF
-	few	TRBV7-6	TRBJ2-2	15	TGTGCCAGCAGCCCCAGGGGTCTGGCCACCGGGGAGCTGTTTTTT	CASSPRGLATGELFF
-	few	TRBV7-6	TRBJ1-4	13	TGTGCCAGCAGTTCCGGGACTCTTGAAAAACTGTTTTTT	CASSSGTLEKLFF
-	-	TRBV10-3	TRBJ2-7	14	TGTGCCATCAGTGAGACAGGTTTCCCCTACGAGCAGTACTTC	CAISETGFPYEQYF
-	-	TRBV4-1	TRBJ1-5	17	TGCGCCAGCAGCCAAGATGTGACACCCACTTACTATCAGCCCCAGCATTTT	CASSQDVTPTYYQPQHF
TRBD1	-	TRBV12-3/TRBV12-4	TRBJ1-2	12	TGTGCCAGCAGTCCAGGGGGCGCGGGCTACACCTTC	CASSPGGAGYTF